Shown below are 10 T cell receptor beta chains from a single sample sequenced in a study of neurological immune-mediated disorders. One entry per CDR3 protein results from TCRdb running MiXCR on the 5' RACE reads. The sample contains more than 40,000 distinct CDR3 sequences, roughly 3.2% of which appear only once. The sequenced sample consisted of PBMCs. The receptors were gathered from a woman aged 50 to 60 with multiple sclerosis.

This clonotype was detected many times. The V call is TRBV2, the J call TRBJ2-2; D ambiguous. With 2 bases removed from V and 2 bases from J, the gap between germline ends came to 9 bases. Germline values: CDR1 SNHLY, CDR2 FYNNEI. The CDR3 covers 15 residues. Written as DNA, the CDR3 is TGTGCCAGCAGTGAAAGCAGAGTTAACACCGGGGAGCTGTTTTTT. Translated, it gives CASSESRVNTGELFF. The variable domain in full, with the rest retrieved from reference TRBV2 and TRBJ2-2, is EPEVTQTPSHQVTQMGQEVILRCVPISNHLYFYWYRQILGQKVEFLVSFYNNEISEKSEIFDDQFSVERPDGSNFTLKIRSTKLEDSAMYFCASSESRVNTGELFFGEGSRLTVL.

There are many counts of this clonotype. V gene TRBV7-8 combines with J gene TRBJ2-5; possibly TRBD2 for D (5 bases). CDR1 SGHVS and CDR2 FQNEAQ come from the germline V gene. Trimming took off 1 base at V and 0 bases at J, with 6 bases between the two ends. This CDR3 has 14 residues. The CDR3 bases are TGTGCCAGCAGCTTAGGGACTTACCAAGAGACCCAGTACTTC. This sequence encodes CASSLGTYQETQYF.

This clonotype was observed at least ten times. The chain links TRBV7-9 to TRBJ2-2; D is unresolved. The ends were cut back, 5 bases at V and 4 bases at J, with 14 bases in the middle. The CDR3 sequence is 15 residues long. Germline V gene sequence: CDR1 SEHNR, CDR2 FQNEAQ (reference sequence). The CDR3 loop is CASSAYPSFTGELFF. The CDR3 DNA reads TGTGCCAGCAGCGCTTATCCCTCGTTCACCGGGGAGCTGTTTTTT. Filled out from reference TRBV7-9 and TRBJ2-2, the complete variable domain reads DTGVSQNPRHKITKRGQNVTFRCDPISEHNRLYWYRQTLGQGPEFLTYFQNEAQLEKSRLLSDRFSAERPKGSFSTLEIQRTEQGDSAMYLCASSAYPSFTGELFFGEGSRLTVL.

Many counts were recorded for this clonotype. The chain is built from TRBV27 and TRBJ1-5, with D perhaps matching TRBD1 (6 bases). Germline loops: CDR1 MNHEY, CDR2 SMNVEV (reference sequence). V shed 5 bases and J shed 3 bases, with 11 bases lying between them. The CDR3 spans 14 residues. DNA of the CDR3: TGTGCCAGCAGTGCCGCAGGGGACAATCAGCCCCAGCATTTT. This gives the protein CASSAAGDNQPQHF.

This clonotype was counted ten times or more. This sequence joins TRBV10-3 and TRBJ2-1; 13 bases agree with TRBD2. Germline V gene data show CDR1 as ENHRY and CDR2 as SYGVKD. The CDR3 consists of 16 residues. V was clipped by 2 bases and J by 4 bases; unmatched bases: 2. CDR3 DNA: TGTGCCATCAGTGAGGCGACTAGCGGGGGGTACAATGAGCAGTTCTTC. Translation gives CAISEATSGGYNEQFF.

Concerning this clonotype: A clone one base away is much larger, so this may be a read error. This rearrangement joins TRBV5-1 to TRBJ2-1; 9 bases match TRBD2. This CDR3 comprises 15 residues. Germline V gene data show CDR1 as SGHRS and CDR2 as YFSETQ. The trim removed 5 bases at V and 6 bases at J, leaving 9 bases unmatched. CDR3: CASRNSGSMGNEQFF. CDR3 DNA sequence: TGCGCCAGCAGAAATAGCGGGAGTATGGGCAATGAGCAGTTCTTC. The full variable domain, with the rest looked up from reference TRBV5-1 and TRBJ2-1, is KAGVTQTPRYLIKTRGQQVTLSCSPISGHRSVSWYQQTPGQGLQFLFEYFSETQRNKGNFPGRFSGRQFSNSRSEMNVSTLELGDSALYLCASRNSGSMGNEQFFGPGTRLTVL.

This clonotype was seen many times. This chain links TRBV20-1 with TRBJ2-1; 10 bases line up with TRBD2. CDR1 and CDR2 from the germline V gene are DFQATT and SNEGSKA (reference sequence). Trimming removed 3 bases from V and 2 bases from J; junction bases left unmatched: 4. The CDR3 covers 15 residues. The CDR3 here is CSASQREGTYNEQFF. In DNA, the CDR3 is TGCAGTGCTAGCCAGCGGGAGGGGACCTACAATGAGCAGTTCTTC.

This clonotype was picked up many times. It may be a read error: a sequence one base away is much more abundant. The chain employs TRBV28 and TRBJ2-3, with TRBD1 identical over 8 bases. The V gene end was trimmed by 4 bases and the J gene end by 13 bases; junction bases not matched to a gene: 7. Germline V gene sequence: CDR1 MDHEN, CDR2 SYDVKM. The CDR3 runs to 12 residues. For the CDR3, the DNA is TGTGCCAGCAGTTCTGACAGGGGCGGGAAGTATTTT. Translating it yields CASSSDRGGKYF.

This clonotype was detected many times. The gene calls are TRBV3-1 and TRBJ1-1; D is undetermined. CDR3 length equals 12 residues. CDR1 is LGHDT, CDR2 YNNKEL, per germline (reference sequence). Trimming took off 5 bases at V and 7 bases at J, with 11 bases between the two ends. DNA of the CDR3: TGTGCCAGCAGCTTCGGGTGGAGTGAAGCTTTCTTT. It encodes CASSFGWSEAFF. The full variable domain, with the rest looked up from reference TRBV3-1 and TRBJ1-1, is DTAVSQTPKYLVTQMGNDKSIKCEQNLGHDTMYWYKQDSKKFLKIMFSYNNKELIINETVPNRFSPKSPDKAHLNLHINSLELGDSAVYFCASSFGWSEAFFGQGTRLTVV.

The J gene is TRBJ2-3, the V gene TRBV4-1; D unresolved. This CDR3 is 19 amino acids long. V was shortened by 0 bases and J by 0 bases, with 19 bases between the two germline ends. Germline V gives CDR1 MGHRA, CDR2 YSYEKL. CDR3 DNA: TGCGCCAGCAGCCAAGATATGGGAATGTGGTGTTCTAGCACAGATACGCAGTATTTT. This gives the protein CASSQDMGMWCSSTDTQYF.